The 11 T cell receptor beta chains below come from one sample, sequenced in a study of CD8+CD57+ T cells in acquired aplastic anemia. TCR beta VDJ and CDR3 profiles were obtained from a genomic DNA template. TCRdb re-called the reads through MiXCR, storing one row per CDR3 protein. The profile shows 90,000 to 150,000 distinct CDR3 sequences, approximately 50% of them singletons. Patients selected for sequencing had displayed CD8+CD57+ cell expansion by flow cytometry. Sequencing input: sorted CD4+, CD8+, or CD8+CD57+ T cells (not recorded which) from PBMCs. These receptors came from a human donor with aplastic anemia.

This clonotype was observed at least ten times. The rearrangement uses TRBV5-1 and TRBJ2-1; 8 bases map to TRBD2. V shed 5 bases, J shed 8 bases, and the junction held 9 bases outside the gene matches. The CDR3 contains 14 residues. CDR1 and CDR2 (germline): SGHRS, YFSETQ. The CDR3 here is CASRTGGPGDEQFF. The CDR3 bases are TGCGCCAGCAGAACGGGAGGGCCGGGAGATGAGCAGTTCTTC.

This clonotype was counted ten times or more. The chain employs TRBV13 and TRBJ1-2; D gene uncertain. V was pared by 1 base and J by 1 base, with 10 bases between. CDR3 length equals 15 residues. Germline CDR1 and CDR2: PRHDT and FYEKMQ (reference sequence). Here the CDR3 DNA reads TGTGCCAGCAGCTTAGATCCGGGGAATAACTATGGCTACACCTTC. Amino acid sequence: CASSLDPGNNYGYTF.

The CDR3 reads CASSLIRRDFEQFF. The CDR3 DNA is TGTGCCAGCAGTTTAATTCGAAGGGACTTTGAGCAGTTCTTC. The rearrangement uses TRBV12-3 or TRBV12-4 and TRBJ2-1; tentatively, D is TRBD2 (6 bases). Deletions cut 2 bases from V and 9 bases from J, with 14 bases between. The CDR3 covers 14 residues.

The table lists this clonotype with a few counts. V gene TRBV27 combines with J gene TRBJ2-2; D unresolved. Germline V lookup: CDR1 MNHEY, CDR2 SMNVEV (reference sequence). There are 12 residues in the CDR3. Trimming left V 6 bases short and J 5 bases short, with 7 bases between. CDR3 amino acids: CASRRTTGELFF. For the CDR3, the DNA is TGTGCCAGCAGACGCACGACCGGGGAGCTGTTTTTT.

V gene TRBV20-1 combines with J gene TRBJ2-5; D perhaps matches TRBD1 (7 bases). The V end lost 6 bases, the J end lost 7 bases, and 21 bases lay between the germline ends. This CDR3 comprises 14 residues. The germline CDR1 and CDR2 sequences are DFQATT and SNEGSKA (reference sequence). The CDR3 DNA reads TGCAGTGCCGGACGGAGGGGGCCCCCCGGGACCCAGTACTTC. Translated: CSAGRRGPPGTQYF.

The V call is TRBV19, the J call TRBJ1-4, with a possible D match to TRBD1 (5 bases). V was clipped by 5 bases and J by 6 bases, with 13 bases between them. Germline values: CDR1 LNHDA, CDR2 SQIVND (reference sequence). The CDR3 is made up of 14 amino acids. CDR3 sequence: CASSRRGADEKLFF. As DNA, the CDR3 is TGTGCCAGTAGTCGGAGGGGAGCGGATGAAAAACTGTTTTTT.

Concerning this clonotype itself: The junction departs from the called germline gene at one end, perhaps through a read error. V gene TRBV7-9 combines with J gene TRBJ1-3, with D uncertain. CDR1 SEHNR and CDR2 FQNEAQ come from the germline V gene (reference sequence). The CDR3 covers 15 residues. The CDR3 protein is CASSQDARMGNTIYF. The CDR3 nucleotides read TGCGCCAGCAGCCAAGATGCCAGGATGGGAAACACCATATATTTT. The full variable domain, completed using reference TRBV7-9 and TRBJ1-3, is DTGVSQNPRHKITKRGQNVTFRCDPISEHNRLYWYRQTLGQGPEFLTYFQNEAQLEKSRLLSDRFSAERPKGSFSTLEIQRTEQGDSAMYLCASSQDARMGNTIYFGEGSWLTVV.

The sample holds many counts of this clonotype. This chain connects TRBV12-3 or TRBV12-4 to TRBJ2-2; TRBD2 agrees at 9 bases. V gave up 6 bases and J gave up 2 bases; unmatched junction bases: 4. The CDR3 spans 15 residues. The CDR3 is CASRAAGGNTGELFF. CDR3 bases: TGTGCCAGCAGGGCAGCGGGAGGCAACACCGGGGAGCTGTTTTTT.

V is TRBV27 and J is TRBJ2-5; no definite D call. This CDR3 is built from 15 residues. Trimming removed 1 base at V and 5 bases at J, with 14 bases between. Germline V lookup: CDR1 MNHEY, CDR2 SMNVEV (reference sequence). CDR3 bases: TGTGCCAGCAGTTTATATCCCGTCGTGGAGGAGACCCAGTACTTC. This gives the protein CASSLYPVVEETQYF.

In its sample, this clonotype was seen a few times. The V and J genes are TRBV15 and TRBJ2-7; D is unresolved. The V end lost 0 bases, the J end lost 1 base, and 13 bases lay between the germline ends. Germline V CDR1 and CDR2: LNHNV, YYDKDF (reference sequence). CDR3 length: 16 amino acids. The CDR3 protein is CATSREGIATSYEQYF. As DNA, the CDR3 is TGTGCCACCAGCAGAGAGGGAATAGCTACGTCCTACGAGCAGTACTTC.

This rearrangement joins TRBV10-3 to TRBJ1-3; 7 nucleotides align to TRBD1. The length of the CDR3 is 14 residues. Trimming at V came to 4 bases and at J to 4 bases, leaving 4 bases not matched to a gene. Germline loops: CDR1 ENHRY, CDR2 SYGVKD. The CDR3 reads CAISAGQTGNTIYF. CDR3 nucleotide sequence: TGTGCCATCAGTGCGGGACAGACAGGAAACACCATATATTTT.